This T cell receptor beta chain was sequenced in a study of T-cell memory formation after mild COVID-19. As for the study in general: The study found TCR clusters largely donor specific. Study-wide findings and caveats: The study detected some responding clones in pre-infection memory, suggesting cross-reactive memory joined. Mainly in CM and EM were contracting CD4+ clones; CD8+ were in EMRA.

V lost 2 bases and J lost 8, with 18 bases in between. The CDR3 sequence is 15 residues long. Germline values: CDR1 SNHLY, CDR2 FYNNEI. Each CDR3 protein gets one entry after TCRdb re-called the 5' RACE reads with MiXCR. The repertoire includes over 450,000 distinct CDR3 sequences, just over 20% of them detected once, and about 12% sits in the top ten. This clonotype was seen more than once but under ten times. Its antigen remains unknown. The genes are TRBV2 and TRBJ1-2; unclear D gene. The sequenced material came from PBMCs or a T cell subset sorted from them (not recorded which). This receptor was obtained from an adult woman who had mild COVID-19 (a few samples of this study predate the infection). Cell type and time point are not known. The CDR3 region has the DNA TGTGCCAGCAGTGAAACGGCAGCCGCCGTCGGAGGCTACACCTTC. Protein sequence: CASSETAAAVGGYTF.